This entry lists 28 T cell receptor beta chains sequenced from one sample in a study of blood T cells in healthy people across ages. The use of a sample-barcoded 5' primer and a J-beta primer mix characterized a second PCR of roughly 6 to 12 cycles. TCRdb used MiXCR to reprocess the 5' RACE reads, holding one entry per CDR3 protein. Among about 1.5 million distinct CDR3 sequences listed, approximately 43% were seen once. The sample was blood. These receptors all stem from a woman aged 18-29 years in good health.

CDR3 residues: CASSHSGRAGDEQFF. In nucleotides, the CDR3 is TGTGCCAGCAGCCATAGCGGGAGGGCCGGGGATGAGCAGTTCTTC. The chain joins TRBV7-6 to TRBJ2-1; TRBD2 agrees at 11 bases. CDR3 length equals 15 residues. V was pared by 5 bases and J by 8 bases, with 8 bases of the junction left unmatched. CDR1 and CDR2 from the germline V gene are SGHVS and FNYEAQ.

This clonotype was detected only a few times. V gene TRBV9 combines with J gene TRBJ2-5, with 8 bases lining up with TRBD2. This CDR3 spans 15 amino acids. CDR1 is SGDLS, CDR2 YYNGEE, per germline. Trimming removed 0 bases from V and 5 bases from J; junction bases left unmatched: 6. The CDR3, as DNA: TGTGCCAGCAGCGTAGGTAGTAGCGGGATGGAGACCCAGTACTTC. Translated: CASSVGSSGMETQYF.

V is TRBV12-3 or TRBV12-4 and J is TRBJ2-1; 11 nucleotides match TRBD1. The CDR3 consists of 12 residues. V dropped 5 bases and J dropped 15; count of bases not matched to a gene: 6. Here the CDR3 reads CASSAQDRGRFF. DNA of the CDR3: TGTGCCAGCAGTGCCCAGGACAGGGGGCGGTTCTTC.

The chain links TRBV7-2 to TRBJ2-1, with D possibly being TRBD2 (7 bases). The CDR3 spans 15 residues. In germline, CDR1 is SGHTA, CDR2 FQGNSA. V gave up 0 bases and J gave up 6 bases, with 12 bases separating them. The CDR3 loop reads CASSLAGGAGNEQFF. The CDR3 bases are TGTGCCAGCAGCTTAGCGGGGGGGGCTGGCAATGAGCAGTTCTTC.

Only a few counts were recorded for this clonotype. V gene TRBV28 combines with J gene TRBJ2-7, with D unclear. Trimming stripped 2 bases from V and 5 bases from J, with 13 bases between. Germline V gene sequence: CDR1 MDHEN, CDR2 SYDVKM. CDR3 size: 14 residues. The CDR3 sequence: CASSLVLDPHEQYF. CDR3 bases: TGTGCCAGCAGTTTAGTGCTAGATCCCCACGAGCAGTACTTC.

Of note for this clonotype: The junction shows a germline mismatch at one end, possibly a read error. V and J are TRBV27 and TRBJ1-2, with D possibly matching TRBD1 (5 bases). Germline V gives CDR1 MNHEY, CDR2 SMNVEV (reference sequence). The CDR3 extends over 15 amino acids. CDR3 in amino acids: CAGSLSGGSNYGYTF. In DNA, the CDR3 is TGTGCCGGCAGTTTATCGGGGGGATCCAACTATGGCTACACCTTC.

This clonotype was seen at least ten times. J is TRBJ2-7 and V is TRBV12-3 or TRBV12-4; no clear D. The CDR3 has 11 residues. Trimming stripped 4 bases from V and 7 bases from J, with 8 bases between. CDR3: CASSSLGEQYF. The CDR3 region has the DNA TGTGCCAGCAGTTCCCTGGGGGAGCAGTACTTC.

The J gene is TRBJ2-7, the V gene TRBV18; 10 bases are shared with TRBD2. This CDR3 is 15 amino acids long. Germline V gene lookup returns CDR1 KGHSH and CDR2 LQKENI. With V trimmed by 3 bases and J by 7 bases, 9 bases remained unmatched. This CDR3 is CASSPLTSGNNEQYF. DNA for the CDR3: TGTGCCAGCTCACCTTTAACTAGCGGGAACAATGAGCAGTACTTC.

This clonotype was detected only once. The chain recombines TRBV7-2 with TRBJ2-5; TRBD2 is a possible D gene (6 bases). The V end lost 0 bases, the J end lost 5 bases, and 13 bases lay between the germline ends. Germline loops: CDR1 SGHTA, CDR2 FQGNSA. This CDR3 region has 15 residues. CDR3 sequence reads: CASSLATGESETQYF. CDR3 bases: TGTGCCAGCAGCTTAGCCACGGGGGAGTCGGAGACCCAGTACTTC.

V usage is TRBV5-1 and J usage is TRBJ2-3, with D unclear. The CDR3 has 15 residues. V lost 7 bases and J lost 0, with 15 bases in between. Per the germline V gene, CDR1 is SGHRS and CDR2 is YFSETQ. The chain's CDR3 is CASCDMGPSTDTQYF. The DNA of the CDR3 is TGCGCCAGCTGTGATATGGGCCCTAGCACAGATACGCAGTATTTT.

DNA of the CDR3: TGCAGCGGACAGGGGGCGAGCACTGAAGCTTTCTTT. This codes for CSGQGASTEAFF. The genes are TRBV20-1 and TRBJ1-1; 11 bases are shared with TRBD1. Looked up from germline, CDR1 is DFQATT and CDR2 is SNEGSKA (reference sequence). This CDR3 has 12 amino acids.

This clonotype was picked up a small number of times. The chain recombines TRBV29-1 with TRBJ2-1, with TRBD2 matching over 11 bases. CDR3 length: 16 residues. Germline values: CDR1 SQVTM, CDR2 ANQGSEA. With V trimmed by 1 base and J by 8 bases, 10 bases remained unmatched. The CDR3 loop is CSVEGLLAGGVDEQFF. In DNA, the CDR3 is TGCAGCGTTGAAGGCCTTCTAGCGGGGGGCGTCGATGAGCAGTTCTTC.

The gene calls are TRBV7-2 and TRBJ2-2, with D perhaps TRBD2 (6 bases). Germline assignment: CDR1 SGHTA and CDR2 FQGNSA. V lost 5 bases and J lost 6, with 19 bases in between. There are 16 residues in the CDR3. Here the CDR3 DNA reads TGTGCCAGCAGCCAACGACTAGGAGCGCGCTCCGGGGAGCTGTTTTTT. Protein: CASSQRLGARSGELFF.

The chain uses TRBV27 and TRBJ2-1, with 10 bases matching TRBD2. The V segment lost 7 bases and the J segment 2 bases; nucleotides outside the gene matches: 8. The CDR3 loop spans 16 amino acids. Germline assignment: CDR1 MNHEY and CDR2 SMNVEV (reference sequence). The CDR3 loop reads CASNLLAGGTYNEQFF. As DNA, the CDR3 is TGTGCCAGCAATCTTTTAGCGGGGGGCACCTACAATGAGCAGTTCTTC.

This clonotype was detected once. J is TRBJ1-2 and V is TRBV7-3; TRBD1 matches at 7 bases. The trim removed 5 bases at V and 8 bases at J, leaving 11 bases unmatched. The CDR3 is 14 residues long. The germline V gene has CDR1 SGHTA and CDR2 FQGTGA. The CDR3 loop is CASSHDPTGDGYTF. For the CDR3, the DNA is TGTGCCAGCAGCCACGACCCAACAGGGGACGGCTACACCTTC.

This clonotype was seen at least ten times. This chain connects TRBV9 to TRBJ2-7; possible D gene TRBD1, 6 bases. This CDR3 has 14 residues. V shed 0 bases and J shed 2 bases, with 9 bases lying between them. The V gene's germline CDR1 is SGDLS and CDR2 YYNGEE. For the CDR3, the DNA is TGTGCCAGCAGCGTAGGGCAGGGGACCTACGAGCAGTACTTC. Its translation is CASSVGQGTYEQYF.

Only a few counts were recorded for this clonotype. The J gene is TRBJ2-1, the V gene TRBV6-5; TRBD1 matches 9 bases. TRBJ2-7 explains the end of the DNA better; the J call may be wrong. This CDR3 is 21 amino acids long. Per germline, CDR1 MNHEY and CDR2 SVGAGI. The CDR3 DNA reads TGTGCCAGCAGTTACGGCGCACCGGGACAGGGAATCGGTGGTCCCTACAATGAGCAGTACTTC. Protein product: CASSYGAPGQGIGGPYNEQYF.

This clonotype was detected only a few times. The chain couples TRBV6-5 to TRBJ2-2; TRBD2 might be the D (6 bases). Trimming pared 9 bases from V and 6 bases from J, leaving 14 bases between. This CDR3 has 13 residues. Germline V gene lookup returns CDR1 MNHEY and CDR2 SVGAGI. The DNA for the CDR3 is TGTGCCAGTTCACAAGGAGGGGCCGGGGAGCTGTTTTTT. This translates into CASSQGGAGELFF.

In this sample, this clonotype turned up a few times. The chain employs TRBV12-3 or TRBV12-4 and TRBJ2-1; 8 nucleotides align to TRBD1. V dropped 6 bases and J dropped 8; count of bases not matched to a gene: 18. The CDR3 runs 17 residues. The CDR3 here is CASSQLIGQGDVYEQFF. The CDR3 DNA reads TGTGCCAGCAGCCAATTAATTGGACAGGGAGATGTCTATGAGCAGTTCTTC.

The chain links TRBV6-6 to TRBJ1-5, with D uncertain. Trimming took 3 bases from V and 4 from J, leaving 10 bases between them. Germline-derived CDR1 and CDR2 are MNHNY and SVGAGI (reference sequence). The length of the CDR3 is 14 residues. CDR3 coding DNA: TGTGCCAGCAGTTATGGGGAAGTAAATCAGCCCCAGCATTTT. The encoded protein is CASSYGEVNQPQHF.

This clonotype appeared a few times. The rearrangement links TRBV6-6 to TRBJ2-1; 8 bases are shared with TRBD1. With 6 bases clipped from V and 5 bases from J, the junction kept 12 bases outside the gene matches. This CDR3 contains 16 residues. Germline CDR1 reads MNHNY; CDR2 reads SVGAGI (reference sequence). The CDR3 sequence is CASRQIWQGADNEQFF. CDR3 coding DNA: TGTGCCAGCAGACAAATCTGGCAGGGGGCTGACAATGAGCAGTTCTTC.

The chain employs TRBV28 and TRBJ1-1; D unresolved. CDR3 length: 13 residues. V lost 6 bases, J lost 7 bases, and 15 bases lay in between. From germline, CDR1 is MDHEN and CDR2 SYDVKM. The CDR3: CASRSGRRVEAFF. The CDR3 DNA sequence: TGTGCCAGCAGATCCGGGCGGAGGGTTGAAGCTTTCTTT.

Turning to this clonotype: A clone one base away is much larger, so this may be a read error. This chain's CDR3 is CASSWGQGTYNEQFF. Written as DNA, the CDR3 is TGCGCCAGCAGCTGGGGACAGGGAACCTACAATGAGCAGTTCTTC. This rearrangement joins TRBV5-1 to TRBJ2-1; 9 nucleotides agree with TRBD1. V dropped 3 bases and J dropped 2; count of bases not matched to a gene: 3. The germline V gene encodes CDR1 SGHRS and CDR2 YFSETQ. This CDR3 is built from 15 residues.

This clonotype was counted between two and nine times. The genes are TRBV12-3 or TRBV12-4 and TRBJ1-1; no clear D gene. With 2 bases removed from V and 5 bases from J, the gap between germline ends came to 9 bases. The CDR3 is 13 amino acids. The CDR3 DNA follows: TGTGCCAGCAGTTTAAACTTGGGGACTGAAGCTTTCTTT. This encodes CASSLNLGTEAFF.

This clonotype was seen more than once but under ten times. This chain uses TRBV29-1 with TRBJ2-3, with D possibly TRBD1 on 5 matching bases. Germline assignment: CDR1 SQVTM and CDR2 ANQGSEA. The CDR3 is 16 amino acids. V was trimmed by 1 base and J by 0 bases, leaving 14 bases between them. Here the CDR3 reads CSVEAWGRVSTDTQYF. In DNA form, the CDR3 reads TGCAGCGTTGAAGCATGGGGCAGGGTTAGCACAGATACGCAGTATTTT.

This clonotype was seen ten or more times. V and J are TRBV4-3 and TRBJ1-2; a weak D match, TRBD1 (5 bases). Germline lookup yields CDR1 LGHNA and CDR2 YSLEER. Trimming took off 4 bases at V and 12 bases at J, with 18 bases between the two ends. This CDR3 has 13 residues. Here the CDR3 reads CASSPLRGLGHTF. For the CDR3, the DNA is TGCGCCAGCAGCCCACTAAGGGGTTTGGGCCACACCTTC.

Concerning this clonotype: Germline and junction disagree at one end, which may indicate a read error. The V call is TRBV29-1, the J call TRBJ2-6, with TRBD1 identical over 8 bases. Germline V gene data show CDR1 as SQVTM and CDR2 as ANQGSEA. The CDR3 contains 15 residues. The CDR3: CSVGQGLTGATVLTF. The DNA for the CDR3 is TGCAGCGTCGGACAGGGACTCACTGGGGCCACCGTCCTGACTTTC.

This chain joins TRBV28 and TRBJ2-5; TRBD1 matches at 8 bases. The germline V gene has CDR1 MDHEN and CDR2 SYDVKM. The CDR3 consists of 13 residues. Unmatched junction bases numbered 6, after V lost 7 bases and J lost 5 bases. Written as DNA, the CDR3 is TGTGCCAGCAAAACAGGGGGAACGGAGACCCAGTACTTC. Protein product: CASKTGGTETQYF.